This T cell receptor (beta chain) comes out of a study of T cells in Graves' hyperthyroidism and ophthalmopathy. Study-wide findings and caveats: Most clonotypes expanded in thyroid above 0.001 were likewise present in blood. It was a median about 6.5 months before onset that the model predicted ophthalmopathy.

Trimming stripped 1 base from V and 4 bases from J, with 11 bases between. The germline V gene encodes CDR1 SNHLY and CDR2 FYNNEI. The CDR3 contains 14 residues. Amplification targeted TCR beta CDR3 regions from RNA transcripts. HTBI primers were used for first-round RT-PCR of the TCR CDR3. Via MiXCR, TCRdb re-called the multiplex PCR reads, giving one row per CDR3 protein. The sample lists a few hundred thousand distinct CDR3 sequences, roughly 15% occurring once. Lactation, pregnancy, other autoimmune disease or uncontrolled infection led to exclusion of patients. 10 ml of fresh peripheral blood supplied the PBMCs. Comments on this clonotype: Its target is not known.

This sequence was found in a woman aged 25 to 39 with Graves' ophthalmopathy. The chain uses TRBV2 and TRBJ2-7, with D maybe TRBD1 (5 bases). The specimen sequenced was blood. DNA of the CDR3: TGTGCCAGCAGTGAAGGCTGGACACTTTACGAGCAGTACTTC. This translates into CASSEGWTLYEQYF.